Shown below are 17 T cell receptor beta chains from a single sample sequenced in a study of beta chain features in type 1 diabetes. The authors reverse transcribed all of the isolated RNA, so sequencing captured expressed TCRB transcripts. Sequenced by immunoSEQ multiplex PCR; TCRdb stores in-frame clones only, minus some. The table includes 90,000 to 110,000 clones, around 40% detected once. The sequenced sample was stem cell memory CD4+ T cells from blood. These receptor sequences come from a woman under 30 in good health.

The sample holds a few counts of this clone. V gene TRBV7-3 combines with J gene TRBJ2-4, with 9 bases identical to TRBD1. Losses at the gene ends were 0 bases for V and 7 bases for J; bases not matched to a gene: 4. Germline CDR1 SGHTA, CDR2 FQGTGA. The CDR3 has 15 residues. The CDR3 DNA reads TGTGCCAGCAGCTTAACGGGACAGGGCCTGAACATTCAGTACTTC. Its translation: CASSLTGQGLNIQYF. Drawing the rest from reference TRBV7-3 and TRBJ2-4, the complete variable domain is GAGVSQTPSNKVTEKGKYVELRCDPISGHTALYWYRQSLGQGPEFLIYFQGTGAADDSGLPNDRFFAVRPEGSVSTLKIQRTERGDSAVYLCASSLTGQGLNIQYFGAGTRLSVL.

The chain recombines TRBV18 with TRBJ2-5, with TRBD2 matching over 7 bases. The CDR3 consists of 15 residues. CDR1 is KGHSH, CDR2 LQKENI, per germline. Germline trimming cut 0 bases from V and 5 bases from J; bases unmatched to any gene: 6. CDR3 nucleotide sequence: TGTGCCAGCTCACCACCGAGCGGGATTTGGGAGACCCAGTACTTC. It codes for CASSPPSGIWETQYF.

This clone has just a few counts. The V gene is TRBV19, the J gene TRBJ1-1, with D perhaps matching TRBD1 (5 bases). The germline V gene encodes CDR1 LNHDA and CDR2 SQIVND (reference sequence). CDR3 length equals 15 residues. Deletions cut 3 bases from V and 0 bases from J, with 11 bases between. The CDR3 protein is CASSINAGLNTEAFF. The CDR3 nucleotides read TGTGCCAGTAGTATCAATGCAGGGCTGAACACTGAAGCTTTCTTT.

This clone was counted between two and nine times. The chain combines TRBV29-1 with TRBJ1-2, with 7 positions matching TRBD1. The CDR3 consists of 12 residues. V lost 5 bases to trimming and J lost 4 bases; unmatched junction nucleotides: 4. Germline assignment: CDR1 SQVTM and CDR2 ANQGSEA. DNA of the CDR3: TGCAGCGTTCGACAGGGAGGCTATGGCTACACCTTC. Residues: CSVRQGGYGYTF.

The genes are TRBV5-1 and TRBJ2-7, with 10 nucleotides matching TRBD2. The germline V gene has CDR1 SGHRS and CDR2 YFSETQ. Trimming took 0 bases from V and 0 from J; bases not matched to a gene: 9. CDR3 length equals 18 residues. CDR3 in amino acids: CASSLALIAGGSSYEQYF. DNA for the CDR3: TGCGCCAGCAGCTTGGCATTAATAGCGGGAGGAAGCTCCTACGAGCAGTACTTC.

The V gene is TRBV28, the J gene TRBJ2-1, with 15 bases identical to TRBD2. V gave up 6 bases and J gave up 5 bases; unmatched junction bases: 11. Germline V gene data show CDR1 as MDHEN and CDR2 as SYDVKM. CDR3 length equals 18 residues. Here the CDR3 reads CASRRRTSGRAWDNEQFF. The CDR3 nucleotides read TGTGCCAGCAGAAGGCGGACTAGCGGGAGGGCCTGGGACAATGAGCAGTTCTTC.

This clone was recorded a few times. The gene calls are TRBV5-1 and TRBJ2-1, with unresolved D. The CDR3 is made up of 12 amino acids. The germline V gene encodes CDR1 SGHRS and CDR2 YFSETQ. V dropped 0 bases and J dropped 8 bases, with 6 bases sitting between them. CDR3 bases: TGCGCCAGCAGCTTGGCCCGTTATGAGCAGTTCTTC. This sequence encodes CASSLARYEQFF.

There are a few counts of this clone. This chain links TRBV14 with TRBJ2-7; no reliable D call. CDR1 is SGHDN and CDR2 is FVKESK in the germline V gene. The V and J ends lost 1 base and 1 base respectively, with 8 bases between them. This CDR3 is 14 amino acids long. The CDR3 loop reads CASSQVLDSYEQYF. The CDR3 DNA follows: TGTGCCAGCAGCCAAGTGCTAGATTCCTACGAGCAGTACTTC.

This chain joins TRBV6-5 and TRBJ2-3; TRBD1 is a possible D gene (6 bases). CDR3 length: 13 amino acids. The V end lost 0 bases, the J end lost 7 bases, and 8 bases lay between the germline ends. Germline loops: CDR1 MNHEY, CDR2 SVGAGI. The CDR3, as DNA: TGTGCCAGCAGTTACTCAAGGGGGAATACGCAGTATTTT. It translates to CASSYSRGNTQYF.

The genes are TRBV29-1 and TRBJ2-3, with a possible D match to TRBD2 (5 bases). Trimming left V 5 bases short and J 1 base short, with 19 bases between. The CDR3 sequence is 16 residues long. Germline V gives CDR1 SQVTM, CDR2 ANQGSEA. CDR3 in amino acids: CSVRKGVDPRTDTQYF. DNA of the CDR3: TGCAGCGTTCGGAAGGGAGTGGACCCGCGCACAGATACGCAGTATTTT.

The rearrangement joins TRBV4-2 to TRBJ1-5, with 8 bases identical to TRBD1. Germline values: CDR1 LGHNA, CDR2 YNFKEQ. The CDR3 loop spans 15 amino acids. The ends lost 4 bases at V and 6 bases at J; junction bases unmatched: 8. This CDR3 reads CASSLDRGRSQPQHF. CDR3 nucleotides: TGTGCCAGCAGCCTCGACAGGGGACGGAGTCAGCCCCAGCATTTT.

This clone came up a few times. The chain uses TRBV7-2 and TRBJ2-1; D is perhaps TRBD2 (5 bases). The germline gives CDR1 SGHTA, CDR2 FQGNSA. V dropped 5 bases and J dropped 8 bases, with 16 bases sitting between them. The CDR3 runs 14 residues. DNA for the CDR3: TGTGCCAGCAGCCCCGGCGGCGGGCGCTATGAGCAGTTCTTC. Residues: CASSPGGGRYEQFF.

The table lists this clone with a few counts. The V and J genes are TRBV30 and TRBJ2-7, with TRBD1 matching over 7 bases. The CDR3 covers 13 residues. Germline V gene data show CDR1 as GTSNPN and CDR2 as SVGIG (reference sequence). J was trimmed by 7 bases and V by 3 bases; bases with no gene match: 9. The CDR3 nucleotides are TGTGCCTGGAGAGAACAGGGGTTTCGGGAGCAGTACTTC. It specifies CAWREQGFREQYF.

The J gene is TRBJ2-1, the V gene TRBV27; 7 bases line up with TRBD1. V trimming: 1 base; J trimming: 9 bases; junction bases outside the gene matches: 6. Germline V gene lookup returns CDR1 MNHEY and CDR2 SMNVEV (reference sequence). The CDR3 contains 14 residues. CDR3 region: CASSLFDRVFEQFF. For the CDR3, the DNA is TGTGCCAGCAGTTTATTCGACAGGGTGTTTGAGCAGTTCTTC.

V gene TRBV21-1 combines with J gene TRBJ2-3; the table's D gene call, TRBD2, was not cross checked with the DNA. TRBV21-1 is a pseudogene segment. CDR3 size: 16 residues. The CDR3 spells CASSPIGRAYTDTQYF. The CDR3 DNA sequence: TGTGCCAGCAGCCCTATTGGGAGGGCTTACACAGATACGCAGTATTTT.

The rearrangement uses TRBV7-7 and TRBJ2-2; 10 bases are shared with TRBD2. The V segment lost 5 bases and the J segment 6 bases; nucleotides outside the gene matches: 12. The germline gives CDR1 SSHAT, CDR2 FNYEAQ (reference sequence). This CDR3 spans 17 amino acids. The CDR3 nucleotides read TGTGCCAGCAGCAGGGTACCCCTAGCGGGAGTGTCCGGGGAGCTGTTTTTT. Translation: CASSRVPLAGVSGELFF.

The V gene is TRBV19, the J gene TRBJ2-1; TRBD2 agrees at 7 bases. The junction had 7 bases not matched to a gene; V was cut back by 7 bases and J by 4 bases. Germline lookup yields CDR1 LNHDA and CDR2 SQIVND (reference sequence). This CDR3 is built from 14 residues. CDR3 protein: CASNRRELYNEQFF. CDR3 coding DNA: TGTGCCAGTAACCGGCGGGAGTTATACAATGAGCAGTTCTTC.